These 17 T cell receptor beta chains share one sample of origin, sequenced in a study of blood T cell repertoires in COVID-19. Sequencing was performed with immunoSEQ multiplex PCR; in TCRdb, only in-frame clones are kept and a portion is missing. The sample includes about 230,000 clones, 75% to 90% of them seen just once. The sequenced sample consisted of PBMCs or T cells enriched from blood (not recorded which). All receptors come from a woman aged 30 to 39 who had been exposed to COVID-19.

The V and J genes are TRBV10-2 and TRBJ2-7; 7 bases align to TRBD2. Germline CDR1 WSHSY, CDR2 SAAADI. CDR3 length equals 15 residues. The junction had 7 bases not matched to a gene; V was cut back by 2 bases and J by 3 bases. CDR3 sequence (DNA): TGCGCCAGCAGTGAGCGCCTTGCGGGAGTCTACGAGCAGTACTTC. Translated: CASSERLAGVYEQYF.

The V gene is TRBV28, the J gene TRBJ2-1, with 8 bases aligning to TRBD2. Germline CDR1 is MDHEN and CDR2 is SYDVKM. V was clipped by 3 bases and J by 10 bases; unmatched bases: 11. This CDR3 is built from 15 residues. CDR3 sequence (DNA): TGTGCCAGCAGTTTCCACCGGGCGGGGGGAGGAGAGCAGTTCTTC. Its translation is CASSFHRAGGGEQFF.

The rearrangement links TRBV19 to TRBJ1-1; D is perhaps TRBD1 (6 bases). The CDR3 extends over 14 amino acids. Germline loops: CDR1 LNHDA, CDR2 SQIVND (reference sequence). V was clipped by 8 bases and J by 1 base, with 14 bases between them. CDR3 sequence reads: CASQWGHANTEAFF. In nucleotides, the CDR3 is TGTGCCAGTCAGTGGGGACACGCGAACACTGAAGCTTTCTTT.

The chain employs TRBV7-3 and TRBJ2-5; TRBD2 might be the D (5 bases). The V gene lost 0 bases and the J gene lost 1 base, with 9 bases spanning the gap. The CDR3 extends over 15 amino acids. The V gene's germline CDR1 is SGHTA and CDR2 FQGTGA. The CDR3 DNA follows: TGTGCCAGCAGCTTAACAGGAGGCTTCCAAGAGACCCAGTACTTC. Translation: CASSLTGGFQETQYF.

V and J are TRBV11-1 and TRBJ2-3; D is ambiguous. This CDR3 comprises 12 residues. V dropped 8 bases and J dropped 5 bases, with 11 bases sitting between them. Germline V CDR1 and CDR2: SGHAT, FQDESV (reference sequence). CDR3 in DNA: TGTGCCAGCGTTTCCTCGGTAGATACGCAGTATTTT. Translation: CASVSSVDTQYF.

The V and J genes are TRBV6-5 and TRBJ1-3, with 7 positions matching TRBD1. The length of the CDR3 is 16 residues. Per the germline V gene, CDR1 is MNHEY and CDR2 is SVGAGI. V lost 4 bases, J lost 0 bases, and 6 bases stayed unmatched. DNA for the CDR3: TGTGCCAGCAGTTCGACAGGGTATGACTCTGGAAACACCATATATTTT. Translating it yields CASSSTGYDSGNTIYF.

The CDR3 region is CASSQESFSETQYF. The CDR3, as DNA: TGTGCCAGCAGCCAAGAATCGTTTTCCGAGACCCAGTACTTC. This sequence joins TRBV4-2 and TRBJ2-5; D unresolved. CDR3 length: 14 residues. The V end was cut by 0 bases, the J end by 5 bases, with 10 bases between. Germline lookup yields CDR1 LGHNA and CDR2 YNFKEQ.

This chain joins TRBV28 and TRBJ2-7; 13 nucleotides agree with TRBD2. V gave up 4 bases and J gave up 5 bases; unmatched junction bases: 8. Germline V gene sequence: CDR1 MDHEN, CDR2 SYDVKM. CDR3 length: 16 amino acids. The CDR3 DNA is TGTGCCAGCAGTTCGGGACTAGCGGGATACCCCCACGAGCAGTACTTC. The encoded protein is CASSSGLAGYPHEQYF.

The CDR3 nucleotides read TGTGCCAGTACCCCGCGGGGGTTTCAGCCCCAGCATTTT. It encodes CASTPRGFQPQHF. The chain links TRBV19 to TRBJ1-5; TRBD1 is a possible D gene (5 bases). The CDR3 has 13 residues. Germline assignment: CDR1 LNHDA and CDR2 SQIVND (reference sequence). V was shortened by 7 bases and J by 6 bases, with 13 bases between the two germline ends. Full variable domain (outside the CDR3, taken from reference TRBV19 and TRBJ1-5): DGGITQSPKYLFRKEGQNVTLSCEQNLNHDAMYWYRQDPGQGLRLIYYSQIVNDFQKGDIAEGYSVSREKKESFPLTVTSAQKNPTAFYLCASTPRGFQPQHFGDGTRLSIL.

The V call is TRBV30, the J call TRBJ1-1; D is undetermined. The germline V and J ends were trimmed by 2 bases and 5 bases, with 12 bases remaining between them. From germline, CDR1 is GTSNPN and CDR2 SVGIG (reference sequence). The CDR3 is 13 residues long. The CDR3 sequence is CAWSPSRVTEAFF. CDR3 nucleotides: TGTGCCTGGAGTCCCTCTCGGGTGACTGAAGCTTTCTTT.

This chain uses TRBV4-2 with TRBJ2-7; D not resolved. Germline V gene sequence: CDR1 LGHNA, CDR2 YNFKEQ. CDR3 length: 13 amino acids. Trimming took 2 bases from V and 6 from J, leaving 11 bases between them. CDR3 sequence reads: CASSQSEQSEQYF. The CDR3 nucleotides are TGTGCCAGCAGCCAATCGGAACAGTCCGAGCAGTACTTC.

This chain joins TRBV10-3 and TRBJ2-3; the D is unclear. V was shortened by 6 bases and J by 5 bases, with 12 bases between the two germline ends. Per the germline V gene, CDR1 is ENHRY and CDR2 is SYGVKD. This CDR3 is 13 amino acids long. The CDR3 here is CAIRDLDGDTQYF. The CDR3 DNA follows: TGTGCCATCAGAGACCTAGACGGAGATACGCAGTATTTT.

The CDR3 loop is CASSQDQGNYGYTF. CDR3 in DNA: TGTGCCAGCAGCCAAGATCAGGGTAACTATGGCTACACCTTC. This chain uses TRBV14 with TRBJ1-2, with D perhaps TRBD1 (5 bases). Trimming removed 0 bases from V and 1 base from J, with 6 bases in between. Germline V gene lookup returns CDR1 SGHDN and CDR2 FVKESK. The CDR3 extends over 14 amino acids.

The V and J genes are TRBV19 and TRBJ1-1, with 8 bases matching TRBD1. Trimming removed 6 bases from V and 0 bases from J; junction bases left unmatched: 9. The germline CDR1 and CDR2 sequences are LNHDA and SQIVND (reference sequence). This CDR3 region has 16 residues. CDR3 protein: CASRMRRGRVNTEAFF. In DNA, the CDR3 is TGTGCCAGTAGGATGCGCAGGGGGCGGGTGAACACTGAAGCTTTCTTT.

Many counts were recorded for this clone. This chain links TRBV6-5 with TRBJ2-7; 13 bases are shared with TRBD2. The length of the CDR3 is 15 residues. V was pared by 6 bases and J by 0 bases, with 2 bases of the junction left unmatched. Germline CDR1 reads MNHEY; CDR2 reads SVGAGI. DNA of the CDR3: TGTGCCAGCAGCCGGACTAGCGGGAGCTCCTACGAGCAGTACTTC. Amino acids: CASSRTSGSSYEQYF.

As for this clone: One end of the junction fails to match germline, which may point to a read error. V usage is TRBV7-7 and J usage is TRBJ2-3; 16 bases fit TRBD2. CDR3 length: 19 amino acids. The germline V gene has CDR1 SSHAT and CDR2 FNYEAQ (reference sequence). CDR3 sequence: CASSLARFGTSGRVDTQYF. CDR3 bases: TGTGCTAGCAGCTTAGCGAGGTTTGGGACTAGCGGGAGGGTGGATACGCAGTATTTT.

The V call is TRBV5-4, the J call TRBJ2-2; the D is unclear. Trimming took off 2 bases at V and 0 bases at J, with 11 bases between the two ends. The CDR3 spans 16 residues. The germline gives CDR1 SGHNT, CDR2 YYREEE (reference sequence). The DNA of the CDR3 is TGTGCCAGCAGCTTTTTTGGCGGAACGAACACCGGGGAGCTGTTTTTT. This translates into CASSFFGGTNTGELFF.